This T cell receptor beta chain was sequenced for a study of CD8+CD57+ T cells in acquired aplastic anemia. Study-wide context: The average for DNA from sorted CD4+ and CD8+ cells was 3 to 3.5 ug.

This clonotype was detected only a few times. What it recognizes is unknown. Study-level results: Patients showed no significant difference from controls in CD8+ Simpson's diversity.

The study profiled TCR beta VDJ and CDR3 using genomic DNA as template. TCRdb redid the calling of the reads with MiXCR, one entry per CDR3 protein. Of some 220,000 distinct CDR3 sequences detected, roughly 35% appear once; the ten largest clones hold 1% to 1.3%. Material: sorted CD4+, CD8+, or CD8+CD57+ T cells (not recorded which) from PBMCs. This sequence originates from a human donor in good health, serving as a control.

The CDR3 sequence: CASSRSGAADTQYF. CDR3 bases: TGTGCCAGCAGCCGATCAGGGGCTGCAGATACGCAGTATTTT. The chain recombines TRBV6-1 with TRBJ2-3, with a weak D call TRBD1 (6 bases). V gave up 6 bases and J gave up 4 bases, with 14 bases separating them. The CDR3 covers 14 residues. Germline V CDR1 and CDR2: MNHNS, SASEGT.